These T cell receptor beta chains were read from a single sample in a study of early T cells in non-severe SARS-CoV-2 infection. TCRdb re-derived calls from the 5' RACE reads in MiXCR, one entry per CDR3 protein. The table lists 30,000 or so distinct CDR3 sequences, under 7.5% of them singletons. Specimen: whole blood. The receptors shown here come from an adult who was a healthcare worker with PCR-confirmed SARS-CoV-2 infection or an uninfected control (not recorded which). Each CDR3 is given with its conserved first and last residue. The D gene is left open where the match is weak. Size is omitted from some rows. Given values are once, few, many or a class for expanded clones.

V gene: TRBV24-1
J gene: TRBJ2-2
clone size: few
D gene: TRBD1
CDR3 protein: CATSIGQENTGELFF
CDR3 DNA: TGTGCCACCAGTATAGGACAGGAAAACACCGGGGAGCTGTTTTTT

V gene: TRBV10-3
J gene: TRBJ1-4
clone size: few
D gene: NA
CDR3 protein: CAISDSQYNEKLFF
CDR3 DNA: TGTGCCATCAGTGATAGTCAGTATAATGAAAAACTGTTTTTT

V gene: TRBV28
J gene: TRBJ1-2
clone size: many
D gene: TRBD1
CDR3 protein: CASSLPRGFGNGYTF
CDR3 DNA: TGTGCCAGCAGTCTCCCCAGGGGGTTTGGGAATGGCTACACCTTC

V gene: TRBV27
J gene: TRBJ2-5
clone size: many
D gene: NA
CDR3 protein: CASSSTRRLQETQYF
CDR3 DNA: TGTGCCAGCAGTTCTACCCGGCGGCTCCAAGAGACCCAGTACTTC

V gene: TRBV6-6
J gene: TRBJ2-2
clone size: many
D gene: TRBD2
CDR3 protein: CASSPGLAGGNTGELFF
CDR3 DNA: TGTGCCAGCAGCCCCGGACTAGCGGGAGGTAACACCGGGGAGCTGTTTTTT

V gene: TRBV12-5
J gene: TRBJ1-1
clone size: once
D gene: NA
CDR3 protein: CASGFGDEVEAFF
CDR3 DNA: TGTGCTAGTGGTTTTGGGGACGAAGTTGAGGCTTTCTTT

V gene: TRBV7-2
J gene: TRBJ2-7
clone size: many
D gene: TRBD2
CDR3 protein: CASSLGASGRAIEQYF
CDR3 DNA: TGTGCCAGCAGCTTAGGGGCTAGCGGGAGGGCCATCGAGCAGTACTTC

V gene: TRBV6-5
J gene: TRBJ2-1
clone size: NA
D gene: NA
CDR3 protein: CASSYIGEQFF
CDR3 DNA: TGTGCCAGCAGTTACATCGGGGAGCAGTTCTTC

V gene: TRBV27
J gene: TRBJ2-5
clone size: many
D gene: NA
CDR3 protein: CASSLSIVVGLQETQYF
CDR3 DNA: TGTGCCAGCAGTTTATCGATAGTGGTGGGGCTACAAGAGACCCAGTACTTC

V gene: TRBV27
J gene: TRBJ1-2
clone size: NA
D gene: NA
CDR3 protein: CASSRLDGSNYGYTF
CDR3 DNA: TGTGCCAGCAGCCGCCTGGACGGGTCTAACTATGGCTACACCTTC

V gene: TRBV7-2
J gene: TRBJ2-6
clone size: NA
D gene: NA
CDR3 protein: CASRGSGANVLTF
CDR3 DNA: TGTGCCAGCAGAGGCTCTGGGGCCAACGTCCTGACTTTC

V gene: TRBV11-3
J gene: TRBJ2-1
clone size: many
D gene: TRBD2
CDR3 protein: CASSLGVSGYNEQFF
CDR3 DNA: TGTGCCAGCAGCTTAGGGGTTAGCGGGTACAATGAGCAGTTCTTC

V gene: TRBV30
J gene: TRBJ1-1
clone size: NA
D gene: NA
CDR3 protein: CAWTNREGTEAFF
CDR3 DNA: TGTGCCTGGACAAATAGGGAGGGCACTGAAGCTTTCTTT

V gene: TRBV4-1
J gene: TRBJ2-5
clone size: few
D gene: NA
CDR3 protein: CASSQNGIQLETQYF
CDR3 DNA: TGCGCCAGCAGCCAAAACGGGATTCAATTGGAGACCCAGTACTTC

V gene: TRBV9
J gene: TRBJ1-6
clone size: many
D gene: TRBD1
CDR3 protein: CASSVEAGGDSPLHF
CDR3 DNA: TGTGCCAGCAGCGTAGAGGCAGGGGGCGATTCACCCCTCCACTTT

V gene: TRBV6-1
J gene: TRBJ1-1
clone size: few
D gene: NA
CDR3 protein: CASSEGWGLNTEAFF
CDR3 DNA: TGTGCCAGCAGTGAAGGTTGGGGCTTGAACACTGAAGCTTTCTTT

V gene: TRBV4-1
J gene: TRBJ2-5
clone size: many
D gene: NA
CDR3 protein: CASREEGQETQYF
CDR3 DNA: TGCGCCAGCAGGGAAGAGGGCCAAGAGACCCAGTACTTC

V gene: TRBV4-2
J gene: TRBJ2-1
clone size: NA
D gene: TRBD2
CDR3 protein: CASSQNPAGGPDLEQFF
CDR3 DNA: TGTGCCAGCAGCCAAAACCCAGCGGGAGGGCCCGATTTGGAGCAGTTCTTC

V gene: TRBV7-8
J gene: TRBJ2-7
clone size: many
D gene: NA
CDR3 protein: CASSSAGQREQYF
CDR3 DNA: TGTGCCAGCAGCTCCGCAGGGCAACGGGAGCAGTACTTC

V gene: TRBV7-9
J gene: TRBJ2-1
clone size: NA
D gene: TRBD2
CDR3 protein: CASSTGLAGVDFNEQFF
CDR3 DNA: TGTGCCAGCAGCACAGGACTAGCGGGAGTCGATTTCAATGAGCAGTTCTTC

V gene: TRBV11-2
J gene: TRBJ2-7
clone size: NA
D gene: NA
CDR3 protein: CASSLGPAYEQYF
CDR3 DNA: TGTGCCAGCAGCTTAGGTCCAGCCTACGAGCAGTACTTC

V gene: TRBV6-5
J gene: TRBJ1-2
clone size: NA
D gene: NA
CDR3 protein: CASSQNLYYGYTF
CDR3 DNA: TGTGCCAGCAGTCAGAACCTTTACTATGGCTACACCTTC

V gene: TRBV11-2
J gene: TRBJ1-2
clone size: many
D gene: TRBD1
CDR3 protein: CASSPETGTALGYTF
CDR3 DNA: TGTGCCAGCAGTCCAGAGACCGGGACAGCCCTTGGCTACACCTTC

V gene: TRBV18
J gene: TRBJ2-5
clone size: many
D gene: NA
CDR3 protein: CASSRPQTYSQYF
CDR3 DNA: TGTGCCAGCTCACGACCCCAGACCTACTCCCAGTACTTC

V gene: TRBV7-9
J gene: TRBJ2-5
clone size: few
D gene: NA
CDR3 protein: CASSSESFETQYF
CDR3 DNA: TGTGCCAGCAGCTCGGAGTCTTTCGAGACCCAGTACTTC

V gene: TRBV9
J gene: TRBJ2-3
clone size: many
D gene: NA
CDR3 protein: CASSVEGAGASDTQYF
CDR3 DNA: TGTGCCAGCAGCGTAGAGGGGGCGGGAGCTTCAGATACGCAGTATTTT

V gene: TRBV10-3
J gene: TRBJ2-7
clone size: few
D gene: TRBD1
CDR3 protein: CAIRAGQDSYEQYF
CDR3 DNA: TGTGCCATCAGGGCCGGACAGGACTCCTACGAGCAGTACTTC

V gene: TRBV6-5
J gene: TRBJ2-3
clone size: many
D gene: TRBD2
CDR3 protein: CASSYSKSRTSGDTQYF
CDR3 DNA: TGTGCCAGCAGTTACTCGAAATCGCGGACTAGCGGAGATACGCAGTATTTT

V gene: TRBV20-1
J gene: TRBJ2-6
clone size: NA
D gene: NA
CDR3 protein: CSARLLSGANVLTF
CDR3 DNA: TGCAGTGCTAGACTACTCTCTGGGGCCAACGTCCTGACTTTC

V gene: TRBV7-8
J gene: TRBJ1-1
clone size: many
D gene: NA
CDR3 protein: CASSSTVVLDTEAFF
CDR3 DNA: TGTGCCAGCAGCTCGACAGTCGTCTTAGACACTGAAGCTTTCTTT

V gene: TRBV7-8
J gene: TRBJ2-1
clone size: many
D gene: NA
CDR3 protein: CASSLSDEQFF
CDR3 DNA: TGTGCCAGCAGCTTATCGGATGAGCAGTTCTTC

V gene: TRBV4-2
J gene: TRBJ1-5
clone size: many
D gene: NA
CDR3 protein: CASSQAGGNQPQHF
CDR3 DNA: TGTGCCAGCAGCCAAGCTGGAGGCAATCAGCCCCAGCATTTT

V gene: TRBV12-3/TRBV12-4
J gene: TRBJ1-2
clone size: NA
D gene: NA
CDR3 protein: CASSFTEVYGYTF
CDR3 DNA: TGTGCCAGCAGTTTTACAGAGGTCTATGGCTACACCTTC

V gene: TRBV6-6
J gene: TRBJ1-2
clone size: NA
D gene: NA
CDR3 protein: CASSYRLGADGYTF
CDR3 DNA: TGTGCCAGCAGTTACCGGCTGGGGGCCGATGGCTACACCTTC

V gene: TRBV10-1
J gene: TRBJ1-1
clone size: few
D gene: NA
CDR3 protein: CASSKRQNTEAFF
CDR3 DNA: TGCGCCAGCAGCAAGAGACAGAACACTGAAGCTTTCTTT

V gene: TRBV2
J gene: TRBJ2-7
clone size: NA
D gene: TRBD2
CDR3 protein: CASRGEATSGISYEQYF
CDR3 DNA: TGTGCCAGCAGAGGTGAAGCTACTAGCGGTATCTCCTACGAGCAGTACTTC

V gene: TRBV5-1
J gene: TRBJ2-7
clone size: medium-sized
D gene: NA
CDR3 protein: CASREGASYEQYF
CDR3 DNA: TGCGCCAGCAGAGAAGGGGCGTCCTACGAGCAGTACTTC

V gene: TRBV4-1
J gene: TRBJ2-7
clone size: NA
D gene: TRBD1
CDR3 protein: CASSQEDRGLYEQYF
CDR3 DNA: TGCGCCAGCAGCCAAGAAGACAGGGGGCTTTACGAGCAGTACTTC

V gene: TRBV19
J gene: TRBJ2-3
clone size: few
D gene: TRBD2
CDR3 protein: CASRMHFVAGSSTDTQYF
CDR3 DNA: TGTGCCAGTCGGATGCACTTCGTAGCGGGATCTAGCACAGATACGCAGTATTTT

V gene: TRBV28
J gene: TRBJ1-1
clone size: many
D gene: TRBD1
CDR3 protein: CASSNRYRGRYTEAFF
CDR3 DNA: TGTGCCAGCAGTAACCGGTACAGGGGGCGCTATACTGAAGCTTTCTTT

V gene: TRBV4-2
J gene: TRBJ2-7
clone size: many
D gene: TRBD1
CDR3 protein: CASSQDGDSSYEQYF
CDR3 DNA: TGTGCCAGCAGCCAAGATGGGGACAGCTCCTACGAGCAGTACTTC

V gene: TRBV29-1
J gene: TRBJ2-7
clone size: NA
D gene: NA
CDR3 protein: CSVGAGPEQYF
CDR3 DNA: TGCAGCGTGGGGGCCGGGCCCGAGCAGTACTTC

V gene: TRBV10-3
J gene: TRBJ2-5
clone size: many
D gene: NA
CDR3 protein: CAIRAGPSAETQYF
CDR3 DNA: TGTGCCATCAGGGCCGGGCCCTCGGCGGAGACCCAGTACTTC

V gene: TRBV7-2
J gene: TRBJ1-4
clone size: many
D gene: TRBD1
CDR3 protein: CASGTGDATNEKLFF
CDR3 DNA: TGTGCCAGCGGGACAGGCGATGCAACTAATGAAAAACTGTTTTTT

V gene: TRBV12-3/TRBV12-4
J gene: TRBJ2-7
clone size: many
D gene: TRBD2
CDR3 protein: CASSLALAGGPHEQYF
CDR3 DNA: TGTGCCAGCAGTTTAGCGCTAGCGGGAGGGCCCCACGAGCAGTACTTC

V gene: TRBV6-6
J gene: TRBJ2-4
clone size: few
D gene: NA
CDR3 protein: CASRTTNIQYF
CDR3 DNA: TGTGCCAGCCGAACGACAAACATTCAGTACTTC

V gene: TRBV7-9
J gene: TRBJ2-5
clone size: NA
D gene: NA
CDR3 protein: CASSTGPDPPATQYF
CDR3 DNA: TGTGCCAGCAGCACCGGTCCGGACCCCCCGGCGACCCAGTACTTC

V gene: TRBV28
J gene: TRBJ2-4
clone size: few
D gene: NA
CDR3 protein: CASSFVAPGTAKNIQYF
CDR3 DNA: TGTGCCAGCAGTTTTGTGGCCCCGGGGACAGCCAAAAACATTCAGTACTTC

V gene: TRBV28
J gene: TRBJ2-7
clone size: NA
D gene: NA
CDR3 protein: CASSSGYEQYF
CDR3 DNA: TGTGCCAGCAGTTCTGGCTACGAGCAGTACTTC